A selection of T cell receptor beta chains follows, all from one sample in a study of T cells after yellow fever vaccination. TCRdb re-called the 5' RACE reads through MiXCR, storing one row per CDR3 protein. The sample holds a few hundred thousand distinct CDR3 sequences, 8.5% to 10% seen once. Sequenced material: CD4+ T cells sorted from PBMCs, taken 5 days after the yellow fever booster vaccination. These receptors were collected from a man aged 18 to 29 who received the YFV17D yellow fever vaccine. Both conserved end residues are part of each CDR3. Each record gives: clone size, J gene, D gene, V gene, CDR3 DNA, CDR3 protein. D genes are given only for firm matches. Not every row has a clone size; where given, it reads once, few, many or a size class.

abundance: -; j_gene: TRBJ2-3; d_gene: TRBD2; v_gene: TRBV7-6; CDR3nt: TGTGCCAGCAGCTTAAATGGCGGGGGGGTGGATACGCAGTATTTT; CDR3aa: CASSLNGGGVDTQYF
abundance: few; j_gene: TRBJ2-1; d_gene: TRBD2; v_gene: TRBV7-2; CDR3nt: TGTGCCAGCAGCTTGGTGGTCGGGGGGAATAATGAGCAGTTCTTC; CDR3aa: CASSLVVGGNNEQFF
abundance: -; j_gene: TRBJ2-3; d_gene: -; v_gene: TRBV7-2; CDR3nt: TGTGCCAGCAGCTTTGCCTTAAGCACAGATACGCAGTATTTT; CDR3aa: CASSFALSTDTQYF
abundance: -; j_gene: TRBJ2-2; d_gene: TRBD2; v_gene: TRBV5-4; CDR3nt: TGTGCCAGCAGCTCTCTAGCGGGGGGGCAGACCGGGGAGCTGTTTTTT; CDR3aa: CASSSLAGGQTGELFF
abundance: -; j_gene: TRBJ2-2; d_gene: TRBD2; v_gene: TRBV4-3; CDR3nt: TGCGCCAGCACCAGGACTAGCGGGGGATCAGGGGAGCTGTTTTTT; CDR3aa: CASTRTSGGSGELFF
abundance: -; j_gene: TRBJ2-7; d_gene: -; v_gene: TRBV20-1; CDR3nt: TGCAGTGCTAGAGGGGTCTCCTACGAGCAGTACTTC; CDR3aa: CSARGVSYEQYF
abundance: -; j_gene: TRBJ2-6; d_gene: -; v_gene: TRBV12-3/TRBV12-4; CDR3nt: TGTGCCAGCAGCCTTGGGCTTATCTCTGGGGCCAACGTCCTGACTTTC; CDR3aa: CASSLGLISGANVLTF
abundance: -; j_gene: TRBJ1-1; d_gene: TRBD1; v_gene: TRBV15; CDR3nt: TGTGCCACCAGCAGCGGGGACAGGCTGAACACTGAAGCTTTCTTT; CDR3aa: CATSSGDRLNTEAFF
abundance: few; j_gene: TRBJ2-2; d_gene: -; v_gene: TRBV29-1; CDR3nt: TGCAGCGCGGGCAGGGGACAATCCGGGGAGCTGTTTTTT; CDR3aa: CSAGRGQSGELFF
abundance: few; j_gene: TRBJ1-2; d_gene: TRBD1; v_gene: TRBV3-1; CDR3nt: TGTGCCAGCAGCCCGACAGGGCCCATTTATGGCTACACCTTC; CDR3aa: CASSPTGPIYGYTF
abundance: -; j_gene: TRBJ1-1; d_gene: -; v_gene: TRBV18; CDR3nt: TGTGCCAGCTCACCACCCACCAGGGATGTAAGCACTGAAGCTTTCTTT; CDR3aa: CASSPPTRDVSTEAFF
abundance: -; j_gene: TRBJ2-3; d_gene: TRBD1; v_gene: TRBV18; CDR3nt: TGTGCCAGCTCACGGGACAGGGATTCAGATACGCAGTATTTT; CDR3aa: CASSRDRDSDTQYF
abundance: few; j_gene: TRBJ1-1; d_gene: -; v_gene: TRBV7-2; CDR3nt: TGTGCCAGCAGCTCGCTTGGACGGGTAAACACTGAAGCTTTCTTT; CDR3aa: CASSSLGRVNTEAFF
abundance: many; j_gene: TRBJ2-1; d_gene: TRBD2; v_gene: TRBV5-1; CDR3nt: TGCGCCAGCAGCTTGGCCCCAGCGGGGGGGTGGAATGAGCAGTTCTTC; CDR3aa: CASSLAPAGGWNEQFF
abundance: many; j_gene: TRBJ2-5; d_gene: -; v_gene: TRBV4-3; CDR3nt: TGCGCCAGCAGCCAAGACCGGAGGGGGCCGGTAGGGGAGACCCAGTACTTC; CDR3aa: CASSQDRRGPVGETQYF
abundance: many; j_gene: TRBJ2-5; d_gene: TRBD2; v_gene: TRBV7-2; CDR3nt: TGTGCCAGCAGCGCCACTAGCGGGGGGAAAGAGACCCAGTACTTC; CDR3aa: CASSATSGGKETQYF
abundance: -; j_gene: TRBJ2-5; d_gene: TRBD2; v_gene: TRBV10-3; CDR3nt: TGTGCCATCAGTCGGGGACTAGCGGGGGGAGAGACCCAGTACTTC; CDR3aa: CAISRGLAGGETQYF
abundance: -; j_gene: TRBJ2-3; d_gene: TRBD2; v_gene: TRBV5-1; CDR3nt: TGCGCCAGCAGCTTGGTACCCTTTGGACTAGCGGGGGGGCGAAATTCAGATACGCAGTATTTT; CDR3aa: CASSLVPFGLAGGRNSDTQYF
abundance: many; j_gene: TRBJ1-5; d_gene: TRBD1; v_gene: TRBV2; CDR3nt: TGTGCCAGCGGGGACAGCCTTAATCAGCCCCAGCATTTT; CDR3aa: CASGDSLNQPQHF
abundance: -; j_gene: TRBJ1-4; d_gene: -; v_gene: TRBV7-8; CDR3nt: TGTGCCAGCAGCCCAGCCCCCGGGGGAGGCAGTACTAATGAAAAACTGTTTTTT; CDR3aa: CASSPAPGGGSTNEKLFF
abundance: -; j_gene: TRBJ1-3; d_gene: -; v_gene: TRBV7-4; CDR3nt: TGTGCCAGAAAGGGCGGTATGCGGAGGTCCCCGAGGGCTGGAAACACCATATATTTT; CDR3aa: CARKGGMRRSPRAGNTIYF
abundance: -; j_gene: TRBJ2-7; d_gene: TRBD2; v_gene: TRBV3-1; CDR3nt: TGTGCCAGCAGCCAAGATTACGGGGGGTACGAGCAGTACTTC; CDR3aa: CASSQDYGGYEQYF
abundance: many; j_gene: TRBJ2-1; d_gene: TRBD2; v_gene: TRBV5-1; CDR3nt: TGCGCCAGCAGCTTGGAGGGACTATCCTACAATGAGCAGTTCTTC; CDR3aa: CASSLEGLSYNEQFF
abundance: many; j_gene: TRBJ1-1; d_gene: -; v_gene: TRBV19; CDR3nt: TGTGCCAGTAGTATAGCCCCTATAAGACGAACTCGAAGCACTGAAGCTTTCTTT; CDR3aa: CASSIAPIRRTRSTEAFF
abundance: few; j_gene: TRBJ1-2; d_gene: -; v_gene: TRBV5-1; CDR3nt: TGCGCCAGCAGCTTGGAAAGGCAGACCAATGGCTACACCTTC; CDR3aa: CASSLERQTNGYTF
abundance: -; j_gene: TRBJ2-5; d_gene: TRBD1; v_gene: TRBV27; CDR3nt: TGTGCCAGCAGGTCCCAGGGGGTAGTGAAGACCCAGTACTTC; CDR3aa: CASRSQGVVKTQYF
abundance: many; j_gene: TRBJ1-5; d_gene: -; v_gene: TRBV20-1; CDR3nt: TGCAGTGCTAGACGGGGGGAACAGCCCCAGCATTTT; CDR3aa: CSARRGEQPQHF
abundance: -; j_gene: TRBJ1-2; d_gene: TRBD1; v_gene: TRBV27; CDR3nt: TGTGCCAGCAGTTTTTTGGGACAGCACTATGGCTACACCTTC; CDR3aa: CASSFLGQHYGYTF
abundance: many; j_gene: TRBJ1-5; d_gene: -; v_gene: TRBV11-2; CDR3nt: TGTGCCAGCAGCTTAGACAGGGGCAATCAGCCCCAGCATTTT; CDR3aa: CASSLDRGNQPQHF
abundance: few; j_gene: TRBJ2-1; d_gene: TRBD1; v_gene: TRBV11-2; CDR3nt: TGTGCCAGCAGCTGGCAGGGGGCGATTAGCCCTACCCAGTTCTTC; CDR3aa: CASSWQGAISPTQFF
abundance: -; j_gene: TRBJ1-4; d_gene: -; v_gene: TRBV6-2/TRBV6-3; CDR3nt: TGTGCCAGCAGGAAAGTCGGAGCTGACCAGGGAGAAAAACTGTTTTTT; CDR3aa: CASRKVGADQGEKLFF
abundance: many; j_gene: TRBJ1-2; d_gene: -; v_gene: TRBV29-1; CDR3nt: TGCAGCGTTGAAAGCCTATTCGGCTATGGCTACACCTTC; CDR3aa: CSVESLFGYGYTF
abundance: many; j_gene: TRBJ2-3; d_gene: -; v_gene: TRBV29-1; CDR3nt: TGCAGCTTTGGACAGACAGATACGCAGTATTTT; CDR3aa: CSFGQTDTQYF
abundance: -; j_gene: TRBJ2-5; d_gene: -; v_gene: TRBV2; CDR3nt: TGTGCCAGCATGGTCGAGAATGAGACCCAGTACTTC; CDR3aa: CASMVENETQYF
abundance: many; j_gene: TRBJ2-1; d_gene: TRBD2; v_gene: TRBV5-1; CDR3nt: TGCGCCAGCAGCTTGGCCCTAGCGGGGGCCTACAATGAGCAGTTCTTC; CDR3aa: CASSLALAGAYNEQFF
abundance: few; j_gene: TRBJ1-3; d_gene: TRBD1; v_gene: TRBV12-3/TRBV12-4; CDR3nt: TGTGCCAGCGCGGACAGGGCTGGAAACACCATATATTTT; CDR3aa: CASADRAGNTIYF
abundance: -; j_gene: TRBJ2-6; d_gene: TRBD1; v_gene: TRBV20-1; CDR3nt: TGCAGTGCTAACAGGGGTGGGGCCAACGTCCTGACTTTC; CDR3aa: CSANRGGANVLTF
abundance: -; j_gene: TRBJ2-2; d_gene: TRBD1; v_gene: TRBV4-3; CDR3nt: TGCGCCAGCAGCCAAGATCCCCGGACAGGGACGAACACCGGGGAGCTGTTTTTT; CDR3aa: CASSQDPRTGTNTGELFF
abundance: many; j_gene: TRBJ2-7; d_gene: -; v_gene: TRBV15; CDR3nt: TGTGCCACCAGCAGAGACACCGGGGGCGGCGAGCAGTACTTC; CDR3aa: CATSRDTGGGEQYF
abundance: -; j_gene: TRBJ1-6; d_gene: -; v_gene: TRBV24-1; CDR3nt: TGTGCCACCACCTCGGACGCGGGGATGCCCCTCCACTTT; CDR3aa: CATTSDAGMPLHF
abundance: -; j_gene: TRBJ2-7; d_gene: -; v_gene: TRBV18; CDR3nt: TGTGCCAGCTCAAACGTCCCTTCGTTCTACGAGCAGTACTTC; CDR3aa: CASSNVPSFYEQYF
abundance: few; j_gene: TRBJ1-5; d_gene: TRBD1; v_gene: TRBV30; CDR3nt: TGTGCCTGGAGTGTACGGGGACAGGTGTATAGCAATCAGCCCCAGCATTTT; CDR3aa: CAWSVRGQVYSNQPQHF
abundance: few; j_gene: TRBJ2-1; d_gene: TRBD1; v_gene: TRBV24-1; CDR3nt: TGTGCCACCAGTGACAAGGGACAGGGCCAGGAGCAGTTCTTC; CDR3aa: CATSDKGQGQEQFF
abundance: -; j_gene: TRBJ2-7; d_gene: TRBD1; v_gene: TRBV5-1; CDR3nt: TGCGCCAGCAGCCCACTGGGACAGGGGATTACTTACGAGCAGTACTTC; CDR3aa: CASSPLGQGITYEQYF
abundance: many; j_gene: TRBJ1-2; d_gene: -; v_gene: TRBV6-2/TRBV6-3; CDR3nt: TGTGCCAGCAGTTACTCGGGTAGCTACACCTTC; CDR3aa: CASSYSGSYTF